The 25 T cell receptor beta chains below all came from one sample that was sequenced in a study of early T cells in non-severe SARS-CoV-2 infection. TCRdb redid the calling of the 5' RACE reads with MiXCR, one entry per CDR3 protein. The sample has about 50,000 distinct CDR3 sequences; roughly 8% are singletons. Sequencing used whole blood. Receptor source: an adult who was a healthcare worker with PCR-confirmed SARS-CoV-2 infection or an uninfected control (not recorded which).

This clonotype was seen only a few times. The rearrangement joins TRBV30 to TRBJ2-7; D may be TRBD2 (6 bases). Trimming took 5 bases from V and 4 from J, leaving 21 bases between them. The CDR3 spans 15 residues. Germline V gene data show CDR1 as GTSNPN and CDR2 as SVGIG (reference sequence). The DNA of the CDR3 is TGTGCCTGGTCAGAAAATTCCGGGACTGAATACGAGCAGTACTTC. Translating gives CAWSENSGTEYEQYF.

There are a few counts of this clonotype. This sequence joins TRBV14 and TRBJ2-1, with D hard to call. The CDR3 consists of 14 residues. Per germline, CDR1 SGHDN and CDR2 FVKESK. V lost 4 bases to trimming and J lost 5 bases, with 12 bases between them. CDR3: CASSLWTPDNEQFF. The CDR3, as DNA: TGTGCCAGCAGCCTCTGGACGCCAGACAATGAGCAGTTCTTC.

This rearrangement joins TRBV20-1 to TRBJ2-3; 15 bases map to TRBD2. The CDR3 is 16 amino acids. After removal of 3 bases from V and 0 bases from J, the junction contained 1 base not matched to a gene. Germline V gives CDR1 DFQATT, CDR2 SNEGSKA (reference sequence). CDR3 loop: CSASGLAGGSTDTQYF. DNA for the CDR3: TGCAGTGCTAGTGGACTAGCGGGGGGGAGCACAGATACGCAGTATTTT.

By share, this clonotype ranks as medium-sized. The chain uses TRBV30 and TRBJ1-2, with D perhaps TRBD1 (5 bases). Trimming pared 2 bases from V and 2 bases from J, leaving 12 bases between. The CDR3 sequence is 14 residues long. Germline V gives CDR1 GTSNPN, CDR2 SVGIG (reference sequence). This CDR3 is CAWSPGGANYGYTF. The CDR3 region has the DNA TGTGCCTGGAGTCCGGGGGGAGCCAACTATGGCTACACCTTC.

This chain uses TRBV3-1 with TRBJ2-3, with 7 nucleotides matching TRBD2. The CDR3 has 16 residues. Germline CDR1 is LGHDT and CDR2 is YNNKEL (reference sequence). V lost 4 bases and J lost 0; bases outside the gene matches: 7. The CDR3 coding sequence is TGTGCCAGCAGCCGACCTCAGCGGGGTAGCACAGATACGCAGTATTTT. Translated: CASSRPQRGSTDTQYF.

In this sample, this clonotype turned up a few times. The V call is TRBV12-3 or TRBV12-4, the J call TRBJ1-5; 8 positions agree with TRBD1. The V and J ends lost 5 bases and 6 bases, in that order; junction bases with no gene match: 6. The CDR3 has 14 residues. The CDR3 DNA follows: TGTGCCAGCAGTCAGGACAGGGCGGGTCAGCCCCAGCATTTT. Protein sequence: CASSQDRAGQPQHF.

This clonotype was recorded at least ten times. DNA for the CDR3: TGTGCCAGCAGCGTCGGGACACGTAGGAATGGCTACACCTTC. This sequence encodes CASSVGTRRNGYTF. The chain is built from TRBV9 and TRBJ1-2, with D maybe TRBD1 (6 bases). This CDR3 has 14 residues. Trimming stripped 2 bases from V and 6 bases from J, with 14 bases between. The germline V gene has CDR1 SGDLS and CDR2 YYNGEE.

This clonotype appeared a few times. The rearrangement links TRBV20-1 to TRBJ2-3; the match to TRBD2 covers 8 bases. Germline V lookup: CDR1 DFQATT, CDR2 SNEGSKA (reference sequence). The CDR3 loop spans 15 amino acids. After removal of 6 bases from V and 4 bases from J, the junction contained 12 bases not matched to a gene. The CDR3 reads CSATESGSISDTQYF. The CDR3 DNA reads as TGCAGTGCAACGGAAAGCGGGAGTATTTCAGATACGCAGTATTTT.

This chain uses TRBV2 with TRBJ2-5, with 9 bases aligning to TRBD2. Losses at the gene ends were 2 bases for V and 4 bases for J; bases not matched to a gene: 5. The CDR3 has 15 amino acids. Germline CDR1 is SNHLY and CDR2 is FYNNEI. CDR3 nucleotide sequence: TGTGCCAGCAGTGAAATAGCGGGAGCCGGAGAGACCCAGTACTTC. Translated, it gives CASSEIAGAGETQYF.

V usage is TRBV7-2 and J usage is TRBJ1-1, with TRBD1 identical over 7 bases. CDR1 is SGHTA and CDR2 is FQGNSA in the germline V gene. The V gene end was trimmed by 2 bases and the J gene end by 2 bases; junction bases not matched to a gene: 5. CDR3 length: 15 residues. This chain's CDR3 is CASSLRDRKNTEAFF. DNA of the CDR3: TGTGCCAGCAGCTTAAGGGACAGAAAAAACACTGAAGCTTTCTTT.

A few counts support this clonotype. Here the CDR3 reads CASSEWGEGTYGYTF. In nucleotides, the CDR3 is TGTGCCAGCAGTGAATGGGGCGAGGGCACCTATGGCTACACCTTC. The rearrangement joins TRBV6-1 to TRBJ1-2, with D maybe TRBD1 (5 bases). The CDR3 is made up of 15 amino acids. V was clipped by 2 bases and J by 4 bases, with 14 bases between them. CDR1 and CDR2 from the germline V gene are MNHNS and SASEGT.

This clonotype has just a few counts. J is TRBJ1-1 and V is TRBV6-1, with D tentatively TRBD1 (6 bases). CDR3 length: 12 amino acids. Trimming removed 1 base from V and 8 bases from J, with 8 bases in between. Germline V CDR1 and CDR2: MNHNS, SASEGT. This CDR3 reads CASSEGGQEAFF. DNA of the CDR3: TGTGCCAGCAGTGAAGGGGGACAAGAAGCTTTCTTT.

V usage is TRBV10-3 and J usage is TRBJ1-6; no clear D. CDR1 and CDR2 (germline): ENHRY, SYGVKD. V was shortened by 7 bases and J by 5 bases, with 9 bases between the two germline ends. This CDR3 spans 13 amino acids. The CDR3 is CAIKSEDNSPLHF. CDR3 nucleotides: TGTGCCATCAAGTCAGAGGATAATTCACCCCTCCACTTT.

V gene TRBV18 combines with J gene TRBJ2-7, with D uncertain. V dropped 8 bases and J dropped 0 bases, with 14 bases sitting between them. The CDR3 consists of 14 residues. Germline-derived CDR1 and CDR2 are KGHSH and LQKENI. The CDR3 sequence: CASSRTLSSYEQYF. DNA of the CDR3: TGTGCCAGCAGTAGGACCCTTAGCTCCTACGAGCAGTACTTC.

This clonotype was detected many times. This chain joins TRBV20-1 and TRBJ1-5; tentative D call: TRBD1 (5 bases). The germline CDR1 and CDR2 sequences are DFQATT and SNEGSKA (reference sequence). The CDR3 is 13 amino acids. V was clipped by 7 bases and J by 3 bases, with 13 bases between them. The CDR3 loop is CSVSGGINQPQHF. CDR3 sequence (DNA): TGCAGTGTTAGTGGGGGGATCAATCAGCCCCAGCATTTT.

The chain uses TRBV6-5 and TRBJ2-5, with a weak D call TRBD1 (5 bases). The V end was cut by 0 bases, the J end by 5 bases, with 10 bases between. The CDR3 has 14 amino acids. CDR1 is MNHEY and CDR2 is SVGAGI in the germline V gene. The chain's CDR3 is CASSYSAGWETQYF. CDR3 coding DNA: TGTGCCAGCAGTTACTCGGCAGGGTGGGAGACCCAGTACTTC.

This clonotype came up a few times. The chain has TRBV20-1 and TRBJ2-1; TRBD2 aligns across 9 bases. The V gene's germline CDR1 is DFQATT and CDR2 SNEGSKA (reference sequence). The CDR3 is 15 amino acids. V was clipped by 2 bases and J by 1 base; unmatched bases: 3. The CDR3 region is CSARYSGRSYNEQFF. As DNA, the CDR3 is TGCAGTGCTAGATATAGCGGGAGATCCTACAATGAGCAGTTCTTC.

There are a few counts of this clonotype. V usage is TRBV7-8 and J usage is TRBJ2-4, with D possibly being TRBD2 (6 bases). Trimming cost V 2 bases and J 8 bases, with 13 bases left between them. This CDR3 spans 14 amino acids. Per germline, CDR1 SGHVS and CDR2 FQNEAQ. The CDR3 sequence: CASSLIVTGDIQYF. The CDR3 region has the DNA TGTGCCAGCAGCTTAATCGTCACGGGAGACATTCAGTACTTC.

There are a few counts of this clonotype. The CDR3 DNA reads as TGTGCCATCAGTGCTCTAGCGGCGAGCTCCTACAATGAGCAGTTCTTC. It is translated as CAISALAASSYNEQFF. The chain links TRBV10-3 to TRBJ2-1, with TRBD2 identical over 7 bases. The germline V gene has CDR1 ENHRY and CDR2 SYGVKD. V shed 4 bases and J 0 bases; nucleotides not matched to a gene: 6. This CDR3 contains 16 residues.

CDR3 sequence (DNA): TGCAGTGCTTCAGGGGCGGCCGACTCTGGAAACACCATATATTTT. Encoded protein: CSASGAADSGNTIYF. J is TRBJ1-3 and V is TRBV20-1; TRBD1 is a possible D gene (6 bases). CDR3 length equals 15 residues. The V gene lost 5 bases and the J gene lost 0 bases, with 14 bases spanning the gap. Looked up from germline, CDR1 is DFQATT and CDR2 is SNEGSKA (reference sequence).

The chain links TRBV28 to TRBJ1-4; the match to TRBD1 covers 12 bases. The germline gives CDR1 MDHEN, CDR2 SYDVKM. This CDR3 region has 20 residues. The ends lost 3 bases at V and 4 bases at J; junction bases unmatched: 15. CDR3 amino acids: CASSLVAPGQGAGYNEKLFF. The DNA of the CDR3 is TGTGCCAGCAGTTTGGTTGCACCGGGACAGGGGGCCGGGTATAATGAAAAACTGTTTTTT.

This clonotype was recorded at least ten times. The rearrangement links TRBV20-1 to TRBJ2-3; 14 bases match TRBD2. V was pared by 1 base and J by 2 bases, with 14 bases of the junction left unmatched. The CDR3 loop spans 20 amino acids. Germline lookup yields CDR1 DFQATT and CDR2 SNEGSKA (reference sequence). The CDR3 protein is CSARATPGTSGGAHTDTQYF. As DNA, the CDR3 is TGCAGTGCTAGAGCGACTCCCGGGACTAGCGGGGGCGCTCACACAGATACGCAGTATTTT.

The chain joins TRBV5-1 to TRBJ1-3; a possible D gene is TRBD1 (5 bases). Between the trimmed V and J ends, which lost 0 bases and 2 bases, there was a span of 12 bases. Germline CDR1 SGHRS, CDR2 YFSETQ. The CDR3 length is 16 residues. The DNA for the CDR3 is TGCGCCAGCAGCTTGGTGGCCACAGGCCCTGGAAACACCATATATTTT. This encodes CASSLVATGPGNTIYF.

This sequence joins TRBV20-1 and TRBJ2-3; TRBD1 agrees at 12 bases. Germline V gene lookup returns CDR1 DFQATT and CDR2 SNEGSKA (reference sequence). This CDR3 comprises 13 residues. Germline trimming cut 6 bases from V and 5 bases from J; bases unmatched to any gene: 3. The CDR3 nucleotides read TGCAGTGCAGGGACAGGGGGCCTAGATACGCAGTATTTT. Encoded protein: CSAGTGGLDTQYF.

The sample holds a few counts of this clonotype. The J gene is TRBJ1-3, the V gene TRBV28, with D maybe TRBD1 (6 bases). Trimming cost V 6 bases and J 0 bases, with 12 bases left between them. The length of the CDR3 is 15 residues. Germline V gene lookup returns CDR1 MDHEN and CDR2 SYDVKM. The CDR3 bases are TGTGCCAGCAGGCCGACAGGCCGCTCTGGAAACACCATATATTTT. Encoded protein: CASRPTGRSGNTIYF.